This entry lists 8 T cell receptor beta chains sequenced from one sample in a study of T-cell reconstitution after alpha-beta-depleted transplantation in children. Unique molecular identifiers were used to barcode this TCRbeta library. MiXCR, run by TCRdb on the PCR reads, gives a single entry per CDR3 protein. The table lists more than 450,000 distinct CDR3 sequences, around 18% of them singletons. The material was PBMCs from the stem cell graft donor, obtained from the stem cell graft. Every receptor here comes from a human donor who donated a stem cell graft to a child with acute lymphoblastic leukemia.

The table lists this clonotype with a few counts. The rearrangement links TRBV20-1 to TRBJ1-5; 8 bases line up with TRBD1. CDR1 is DFQATT and CDR2 is SNEGSKA in the germline V gene (reference sequence). This CDR3 has 13 amino acids. J lost 12 bases, V lost 7 bases, and 14 bases had no gene match. The CDR3 sequence is CSVPDREDLSQHF. CDR3 coding DNA: TGCAGTGTCCCGGACAGGGAGGATCTTAGCCAGCATTTT.

The rearrangement links TRBV3-1 to TRBJ1-1; weak D call: TRBD1 (6 bases). V lost 0 bases and J 1 base, leaving 9 bases between the germline ends. The germline CDR1 and CDR2 sequences are LGHDT and YNNKEL (reference sequence). This CDR3 region has 15 residues. CDR3 DNA: TGTGCCAGCAGCCAAGATGAGGGGGGGAACACTGAAGCTTTCTTT. Protein: CASSQDEGGNTEAFF.

This clonotype was detected a few times. The gene calls are TRBV24-1 and TRBJ1-5; 7 bases agree with TRBD1. The CDR3 runs 16 residues. Germline-derived CDR1 and CDR2 are KGHDR and SFDVKD. V trimming: 3 bases; J trimming: 4 bases; junction bases outside the gene matches: 8. The DNA for the CDR3 is TGTGCCACCAGTGATGGCCTGACAGGGCGTAATCAGCCCCAGCATTTT. Its translation is CATSDGLTGRNQPQHF.

The chain uses TRBV29-1 and TRBJ2-1; 12 bases fit TRBD2. This CDR3 spans 16 amino acids. Trimming at V came to 2 bases and at J to 3 bases, leaving 5 bases not matched to a gene. The germline V gene has CDR1 SQVTM and CDR2 ANQGSEA. The CDR3 spells CSVEPLAGGFYNEQFF. CDR3 nucleotides: TGCAGCGTTGAACCTCTAGCGGGAGGGTTCTACAATGAGCAGTTCTTC.

V usage is TRBV29-1 and J usage is TRBJ1-3, with unresolved D. Germline V gene lookup returns CDR1 SQVTM and CDR2 ANQGSEA. The V end lost 5 bases, the J end lost 7 bases, and 12 bases lay between the germline ends. This CDR3 is built from 12 residues. CDR3 in amino acids: CSVLVLGNTIYF. CDR3 coding DNA: TGCAGCGTTCTAGTCCTGGGGAACACCATATATTTT.

This clonotype was seen more than once but under ten times. The chain has TRBV5-1 and TRBJ2-3, with D perhaps matching TRBD1 (5 bases). With 0 bases removed from V and 4 bases from J, the gap between germline ends came to 9 bases. This CDR3 has 14 residues. CDR1 is SGHRS, CDR2 YFSETQ, per germline. CDR3 amino acids: CASSLGGQPDTQYF. CDR3 DNA: TGCGCCAGCAGCTTGGGGGGCCAGCCAGATACGCAGTATTTT.

The V and J genes are TRBV12-5 and TRBJ2-1, with 12 positions matching TRBD2. V lost 0 bases, J lost 9 bases, and 12 bases stayed unmatched. There are 18 residues in the CDR3. Germline lookup yields CDR1 LGHNT and CDR2 FRNRAP. CDR3: CASGLVATSGRRSGEQFF. CDR3 bases: TGTGCTAGTGGTTTGGTAGCGACTAGCGGGAGAAGGAGTGGTGAGCAGTTCTTC.

This clonotype turned up a few times. CDR3 sequence: CAISPGVSYEQYF. DNA of the CDR3: TGTGCCATCAGCCCAGGTGTGTCGTACGAGCAGTACTTC. The chain uses TRBV10-3 and TRBJ2-7; D gene uncertain. This CDR3 has 13 amino acids. Per germline, CDR1 ENHRY and CDR2 SYGVKD. V lost 6 bases and J lost 4, with 13 bases in between.